Below are 9 T cell receptor beta chains sequenced from a single sample in a study of cytomegalovirus exposure and HLA in healthy donors. It was with 60 Vbeta and 13 Jbeta primers that the PCR ran. TCRdb's table, derived via immunoSEQ multiplex PCR, lists solely in-frame clones and lacks some. This sample has approximately 190,000 clones, with 75% to 90% found just once. Sample: PBMCs. The source of these receptors is a man aged 30 to 45 in good health and CMV-seronegative.

The J gene is TRBJ1-1, the V gene TRBV28; 10 bases are shared with TRBD1. Per the germline V gene, CDR1 is MDHEN and CDR2 is SYDVKM. The CDR3 runs to 15 residues. Trimming cost V 2 bases and J 6 bases; bases outside gene matches: 6. The CDR3 DNA is TGTGCCAGCAGTTTACGACAGGGGGCTTTCGCTGAAGCTTTCTTT. Protein: CASSLRQGAFAEAFF.

This clone was seen only once. This chain links TRBV5-6 with TRBJ2-5; 9 bases map to TRBD1. The V and J ends lost 4 bases and 5 bases, in that order; junction bases with no gene match: 6. The length of the CDR3 is 14 residues. Germline-derived CDR1 and CDR2 are SGHDT and YYEEEE. The CDR3: CASSGTGGEETQYF. DNA for the CDR3: TGTGCCAGCAGCGGAACAGGGGGCGAGGAGACCCAGTACTTC.

The rearrangement links TRBV19 to TRBJ2-1; 13 bases match TRBD2. This CDR3 is built from 16 residues. Germline V gene lookup returns CDR1 LNHDA and CDR2 SQIVND (reference sequence). V shed 4 bases, J shed 5 bases, and the junction held 5 bases outside the gene matches. Here the CDR3 reads CASSRGLAGNNNEQFF. The CDR3 DNA reads as TGTGCCAGTAGTAGGGGACTAGCGGGGAATAACAATGAGCAGTTCTTC.

The chain employs TRBV7-9 and TRBJ2-1, with 7 bases aligning to TRBD2. The CDR3 runs 15 residues. The trim removed 3 bases at V and 6 bases at J, leaving 8 bases unmatched. Germline values: CDR1 SEHNR, CDR2 FQNEAQ (reference sequence). The DNA of the CDR3 is TGTGCCAGCAGCTTCGGACTGGGGAGGGCCAATGAGCAGTTCTTC. Protein sequence: CASSFGLGRANEQFF.

This sequence joins TRBV5-1 and TRBJ2-3; no clear D gene. Germline loops: CDR1 SGHRS, CDR2 YFSETQ. Trimming took off 5 bases at V and 4 bases at J, with 11 bases between the two ends. This CDR3 region has 13 residues. As DNA, the CDR3 is TGCGCCAGCAGAGATGACCGGGCAGATACGCAGTATTTT. Translation gives CASRDDRADTQYF.

The chain couples TRBV7-2 to TRBJ1-1; TRBD1 matches at 8 bases. Germline assignment: CDR1 SGHTA and CDR2 FQGNSA. The CDR3 totals 17 residues. V lost 1 base, J lost 7 bases, and 14 bases stayed unmatched. The CDR3 protein is CASSLDWLRQGADEAFF. The CDR3 coding sequence is TGTGCCAGCAGCTTAGATTGGTTGCGCCAGGGGGCCGATGAAGCTTTCTTT.

The chain uses TRBV19 and TRBJ2-5, with 12 bases lining up with TRBD1. V lost 5 bases and J lost 1; bases outside the gene matches: 14. In germline, CDR1 is LNHDA, CDR2 SQIVND (reference sequence). The CDR3 is made up of 19 amino acids. The CDR3 DNA sequence: TGTGCCAGTAGTGCACCGATGGGACAGGGGGCGACCGCCCAAGAGACCCAGTACTTC. This gives the protein CASSAPMGQGATAQETQYF. The whole variable domain, remainder taken from reference TRBV19 and TRBJ2-5, is DGGITQSPKYLFRKEGQNVTLSCEQNLNHDAMYWYRQDPGQGLRLIYYSQIVNDFQKGDIAEGYSVSREKKESFPLTVTSAQKNPTAFYLCASSAPMGQGATAQETQYFGPGTRLLVL.

The CDR3 reads CASSFGLAGGVTSYNEQFF. The CDR3 region has the DNA TGTGCCAGCAGCTTTGGGCTAGCGGGGGGCGTAACGAGTTACAATGAGCAGTTCTTC. The chain employs TRBV7-9 and TRBJ2-1; 11 bases match TRBD2. The CDR3 sequence is 19 residues long. Germline V gene data show CDR1 as SEHNR and CDR2 as FQNEAQ (reference sequence). J lost 4 bases, V lost 3 bases, and 14 bases had no gene match.

The gene calls are TRBV28 and TRBJ2-3; D gene ambiguous. The germline V gene encodes CDR1 MDHEN and CDR2 SYDVKM. Trimming removed 5 bases from V and 1 base from J, with 10 bases in between. The CDR3 extends over 14 amino acids. The CDR3 DNA reads TGTGCCAGCAGTCCCGTTGGCCGCACAGATACGCAGTATTTT. This gives the protein CASSPVGRTDTQYF.